Listed below are T cell receptor beta chains from one sample, sequenced in a study of regulatory T cells in long-lasting Graves disease. Each CDR3 protein is one row after TCRdb ran MiXCR on the multiplex PCR reads. Of a few hundred thousand distinct CDR3 sequences listed, roughly 23% were seen once; the top ten hold roughly 14%. The sample here was peripheral blood mononuclear cells (PBMCs), taken when the disease was refractory, from a patient treated with antithyroid drugs. The receptors here all came from a female donor with Graves disease. CDR3s include the opening cysteine and the closing phenylalanine or tryptophan. The D gene is left open where the match is weak. Expanded clones get a size class; other rows say once, few or many, or leave the size out.

d_call clone_size j_call v_call cdr3_nt cdr3_aa
TRBD1 few TRBJ1-5 TRBV19 TGTGCCAGTAGTCAGACAGGGGGCGCGGATCAGCCCCAGCATTTT CASSQTGGADQPQHF
. few TRBJ2-3 TRBV27 TGTGCCAGCAGTCTCCTCAGTACAGATACGCAGTATTTT CASSLLSTDTQYF
TRBD2 many TRBJ2-5 TRBV7-8 TGTGCCAGCAGGACGGGACTAGCGGGAGCTTGGCAGACCCAGTACTTC CASRTGLAGAWQTQYF
. many TRBJ1-6 TRBV7-2 TGTGCCAGCAGCGAAACATTGGATTCACCCCTCCACTTT CASSETLDSPLHF
. few TRBJ2-2 TRBV24-1 TGTGCCACCGGTGAAGAGGTAACCGGGGAGCTGTTTTTT CATGEEVTGELFF
. . TRBJ1-1 TRBV19 TGTGCCAGTAGCCCCCCGGGCCACACTGAAGCTTTCTTT CASSPPGHTEAFF
. . TRBJ1-1 TRBV7-3 TGTGCCAGCAGCTTGATCGGGTCGGGGGACACTGAAGCTTTCTTT CASSLIGSGDTEAFF
. few TRBJ2-4 TRBV20-1 TGCAGTGCTCCCGAGGGGGGGAAAAACATTCAGTACTTC CSAPEGGKNIQYF
TRBD1 many TRBJ1-5 TRBV25-1 TGTGCCAGCAGTGAAGGGGCTACAGGGGGCGGTCAGCCCCAGCATTTT CASSEGATGGGQPQHF
. many TRBJ2-7 TRBV28 TGTGCCAGCAGGCAGGTCTACGAGCAGTACTTC CASRQVYEQYF
. . TRBJ2-3 TRBV11-2 TGTGCCAGCAGCTTACGAGTAGCTGGCACAGATACGCAGTATTTT CASSLRVAGTDTQYF
TRBD2 many TRBJ2-5 TRBV12-3/TRBV12-4 TGTGCCAGCAGTGGCCACGCTCTAGCGGGTAAAGAGACCCAGTACTTC CASSGHALAGKETQYF
. . TRBJ1-2 TRBV5-1 TGCGCCAGCAGCTTTTCTATTAGCCCGGCACAGGAAGAAACAACTAATTTTCTCTATGGCTACACCTTC CASSFSISPAQEETTNFLYGYTF
. few TRBJ1-4 TRBV7-8 TGTGCCAGCAGCTTACGGGTGATCGGTCCGGGACATAATGAAAAACTGTTTTTT CASSLRVIGPGHNEKLFF
TRBD1 few TRBJ1-4 TRBV10-3 TGTGCCACCGCCCAGGGGGGACAGGGTAATGAAAAACTGTTTTTT CATAQGGQGNEKLFF
TRBD1 many TRBJ1-2 TRBV6-2/TRBV6-3 TGTGCCAGCAGTTACGCGACAGGGAGTACGGGAAACTATGGCTACACCTTC CASSYATGSTGNYGYTF
TRBD2 many TRBJ2-5 TRBV7-8 TGTGCCAGCAGCTACGGACCAGCGGGAGCAGAGACCCAGTACTTC CASSYGPAGAETQYF
. many TRBJ1-1 TRBV30 TGTGCCTGGAGTACCCCTCGGAAAGGGGCTGGTGAAGCTTTCTTT CAWSTPRKGAGEAFF
. many TRBJ1-2 TRBV12-3/TRBV12-4 TGTGCCAGCAGCCGACCCACGGGCTATGGCTACACCTTC CASSRPTGYGYTF
. few TRBJ2-2 TRBV6-1 TGTGCCAGCAGTACCACGTCCGTCGGTACCGGGGAGCTGTTTTTT CASSTTSVGTGELFF
TRBD2 . TRBJ2-2 TRBV20-1 TGCAGTGCTGGTAGCGGGATGAACACCGGGGAGCTGTTTTTT CSAGSGMNTGELFF
. many TRBJ1-2 TRBV13 TGTGCCAGCAGCACCCGGACGGATGGCTACACCTTC CASSTRTDGYTF
TRBD1 few TRBJ1-2 TRBV27 TGTGCCAGCAGTTTCACAGGGGGATCTTATGGCTACACCTTC CASSFTGGSYGYTF
. few TRBJ1-1 TRBV19 TGTGCCGCGACGTTCAGGGAAAACACTGAAGCTTTCTTT CAATFRENTEAFF
. few TRBJ2-7 TRBV19 TGTGCCAGTAGTATAGCGGTACCCTCCTACGAGCAGTACTTC CASSIAVPSYEQYF
TRBD1 few TRBJ1-2 TRBV14 TGTGCCAGCAGCCAAGGACAGGGGGCCCCGTATGGCTACACCTTC CASSQGQGAPYGYTF
. many TRBJ2-7 TRBV6-2/TRBV6-3 TGTGCCAGCAGTTACCCCGGTGGACCGCGGATCGCCTACGAGCAGTACTTC CASSYPGGPRIAYEQYF
TRBD1 . TRBJ2-5 TRBV5-4 TGTGCCAGCAGCTTGGGACCGGGACAGGGAGAAGAGACCCAGTACTTC CASSLGPGQGEETQYF
. . TRBJ2-5 TRBV7-2 TGTGCCACCGGTGGGGGCCTTCAAGAGACCCAGTACTTC CATGGGLQETQYF
TRBD2 . TRBJ2-5 TRBV30 TGTGCCTGGAGTTACGGGGGGGAGACCCAGTACTTC CAWSYGGETQYF
. many TRBJ2-5 TRBV6-1 TGTGCCAGCAGCCGGAGGAGGTCGGAGACCCAGTACTTC CASSRRRSETQYF
. few TRBJ2-2 TRBV5-1 TGCGCCATCCCCCGCGAGAACACCGGGGAGCTGTTTTTT CAIPRENTGELFF
. many TRBJ1-1 TRBV11-2 TGTGCCAGCAGCTTACAGGGGCCGGGCACTGAAGCTTTCTTT CASSLQGPGTEAFF
. . TRBJ1-2 TRBV30 TGTGCCTGGAACAGGGTCGGCTATGGCTACACCTTC CAWNRVGYGYTF
. many TRBJ1-2 TRBV12-3/TRBV12-4 TGTGCCAGCAGTTTGGGTATGGGGGCGGGCGGCTACACCTTC CASSLGMGAGGYTF
. few TRBJ1-6 TRBV27 TGTGCCAGCAGTCCCCGTGGGGCCCTTGGGAATTCACCCCTCCACTTT CASSPRGALGNSPLHF
TRBD1 many TRBJ1-6 TRBV12-3/TRBV12-4 TGTGCCAGCAGTACTACAGGGGGGTCACCCCTCCACTTT CASSTTGGSPLHF
. many TRBJ1-2 TRBV20-1 TGCAGTGCTAGAGCCCCAGTAGGGACGGATGGCTACACCTTC CSARAPVGTDGYTF
. . TRBJ2-7 TRBV7-9 TGTGCCGGCAGCTTAGACCTGGGGTACTACGAGCAGTACTTC CAGSLDLGYYEQYF
. many TRBJ1-1 TRBV7-2 TGTGCCAGCAGCTTAGCTATCCCAGCTAGTTTGGTGGGGACTGAAGCTTTCTTT CASSLAIPASLVGTEAFF